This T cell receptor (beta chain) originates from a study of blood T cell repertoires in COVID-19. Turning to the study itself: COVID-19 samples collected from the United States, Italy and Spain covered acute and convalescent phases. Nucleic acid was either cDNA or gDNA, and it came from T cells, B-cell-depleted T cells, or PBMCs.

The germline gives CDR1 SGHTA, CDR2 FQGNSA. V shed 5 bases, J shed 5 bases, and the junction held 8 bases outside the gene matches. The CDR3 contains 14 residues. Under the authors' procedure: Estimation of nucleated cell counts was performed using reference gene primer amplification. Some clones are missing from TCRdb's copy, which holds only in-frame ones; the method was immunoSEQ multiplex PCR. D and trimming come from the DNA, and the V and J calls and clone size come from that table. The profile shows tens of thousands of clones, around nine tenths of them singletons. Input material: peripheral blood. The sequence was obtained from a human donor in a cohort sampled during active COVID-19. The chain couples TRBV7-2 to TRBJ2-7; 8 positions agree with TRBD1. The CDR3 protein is CASSLRTGSDEQYF. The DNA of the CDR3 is TGTGCCAGCAGCCTTCGGACAGGGAGCGACGAGCAGTACTTC.